Listed here are 17 T cell receptor beta chains from one sample, sequenced in a study of CD8 T cells in Susac syndrome. The RNA, about 0.5 to 1 ug, was put through reverse transcription using random hexamers. One entry per CDR3 protein, called by TCRdb with MiXCR from the immunoSEQ multiplex PCR reads. The sample has about 180,000 distinct CDR3 sequences, 95% seen once. Input material: CD4+ T cells from PBMCs. All receptors come from a human donor with multiple sclerosis.

The V call is TRBV7-3, the J call TRBJ2-1, with 10 bases identical to TRBD1. The CDR3 consists of 16 residues. The junction had 9 bases not matched to a gene; V was cut back by 5 bases and J by 5 bases. Germline values: CDR1 SGHTA, CDR2 FQGTGA. The CDR3 is CASSPLGQGTDNEQFF. The DNA for the CDR3 is TGTGCCAGCAGCCCTCTGGGACAGGGGACTGACAATGAGCAGTTCTTC.

The J gene is TRBJ2-3, the V gene TRBV28; 9 bases line up with TRBD2. This CDR3 region has 15 residues. V gave up 4 bases and J gave up 7 bases; unmatched junction bases: 9. Looked up from germline, CDR1 is MDHEN and CDR2 is SYDVKM. CDR3 in DNA: TGTGCCAGCAGTTCCCTAAGCGGGGGGCCGAATACGCAGTATTTT. Residues: CASSSLSGGPNTQYF.

The CDR3 DNA is TGCAGTGCTATCCGACAGGGTGAAGCTTTCTTT. The encoded protein is CSAIRQGEAFF. V gene TRBV20-1 combines with J gene TRBJ1-1; TRBD1 aligns across 7 bases. The junction had 3 bases not matched to a gene; V was cut back by 4 bases and J by 7 bases. Germline V gives CDR1 DFQATT, CDR2 SNEGSKA (reference sequence). The CDR3 runs to 11 residues.

The rearrangement joins TRBV20-1 to TRBJ2-2, with TRBD1 identical over 7 bases. With V trimmed by 3 bases and J by 5 bases, 15 bases remained unmatched. CDR3 length: 17 amino acids. CDR1 and CDR2 (germline): DFQATT, SNEGSKA (reference sequence). In DNA, the CDR3 is TGCAGTGCTAGCTCCACGAGTAGGGACAGTGCTACCGGGGAGCTGTTTTTT. Translated: CSASSTSRDSATGELFF.

V usage is TRBV29-1 and J usage is TRBJ1-2; D gene uncertain. The V end lost 1 base, the J end lost 4 bases, and 7 bases lay between the germline ends. This CDR3 is 12 amino acids long. The V gene's germline CDR1 is SQVTM and CDR2 ANQGSEA. The CDR3 loop is CSVEAVGYGYTF. CDR3 DNA sequence: TGCAGCGTTGAAGCGGTGGGCTATGGCTACACCTTC.

The chain joins TRBV24-1 to TRBJ2-7; 8 bases fit TRBD1. CDR1 is KGHDR and CDR2 is SFDVKD in the germline V gene. J was trimmed by 5 bases and V by 3 bases; bases with no gene match: 5. The CDR3 spans 14 residues. DNA for the CDR3: TGTGCCACCAGTGATCCGCACAGGGGGGACGAGCAGTACTTC. Translation: CATSDPHRGDEQYF.

The chain employs TRBV20-1 and TRBJ2-7; D remains ambiguous. From germline, CDR1 is DFQATT and CDR2 SNEGSKA (reference sequence). The ends were cut back, 6 bases at V and 1 base at J, with 16 bases in the middle. The CDR3 has 14 amino acids. CDR3 in amino acids: CSASSPQFSYEQYF. The CDR3 region has the DNA TGCAGTGCCTCTTCACCCCAGTTTTCCTACGAGCAGTACTTC.

This clonotype is a singleton in its sample. The junction does not match germline at one end; this may be a read error. CDR3 DNA: TGTGCCAGCAGCTTAGCGGGGCGATACACCGGGGAGCTGTTTTTT. This sequence encodes CASSLAGRYTGELFF. The chain couples TRBV12-3 or TRBV12-4 to TRBJ2-2, with TRBD2 identical over 8 bases. CDR3 length: 15 residues.

The chain joins TRBV6-5 to TRBJ2-7, with 9 bases lining up with TRBD1. V dropped 0 bases and J dropped 3; count of bases not matched to a gene: 6. This CDR3 is 16 amino acids long. From germline, CDR1 is MNHEY and CDR2 SVGAGI. CDR3 in DNA: TGTGCCAGCAGTTACTCGCTTGGGACAGGGTTCTACGAGCAGTACTTC. Translating gives CASSYSLGTGFYEQYF.

The chain is built from TRBV7-9 and TRBJ1-2, with a weak D call TRBD1 (5 bases). Per germline, CDR1 SEHNR and CDR2 FQNEAQ (reference sequence). The CDR3 runs to 13 residues. The V end lost 5 bases, the J end lost 4 bases, and 11 bases lay between the germline ends. CDR3 region: CASSQMGGYGYTF. CDR3 coding DNA: TGTGCCAGCAGCCAAATGGGGGGCTATGGCTACACCTTC.

This chain uses TRBV20-1 with TRBJ2-5; 9 bases map to TRBD2. Germline CDR1 DFQATT, CDR2 SNEGSKA (reference sequence). Germline trimming cut 3 bases from V and 6 bases from J; bases unmatched to any gene: 8. The CDR3 consists of 14 residues. The CDR3 bases are TGCAGTGCTAGTAAGGCGGGGGGGCTGAAGACCCAGTACTTC. Protein: CSASKAGGLKTQYF.

As to this clonotype: Compared with germline, one end of the junction differs, possibly owing to a read error. The V gene is TRBV7-7, the J gene TRBJ2-1; D tentatively fits TRBD1 or TRBD2 (5 bases each). Germline CDR1 SSHAT, CDR2 FNYEAQ (reference sequence). CDR3 length equals 15 residues. The CDR3 reads CASSLGPYASSEQFF. CDR3 bases: TGTGCTAGCAGCTTGGGACCCTACGCTTCAAGCGAGCAGTTCTTC. Looking up the rest from reference TRBV7-7 and TRBJ2-1 gives the full variable domain: GAGVSQSPRYKVTKRGQDVTLRCDPISSHATLYWYQQALGQGPEFLTYFNYEAQPDKSGLPSDRFSAERPEGSISTLTIQRTEQRDSAMYRCASSLGPYASSEQFFGPGTRLTVL.

V and J are TRBV29-1 and TRBJ2-7; 7 bases line up with TRBD1. With V trimmed by 8 bases and J by 2 bases, 6 bases remained unmatched. This CDR3 is 12 amino acids long. The germline V gene has CDR1 SQVTM and CDR2 ANQGSEA. As DNA, the CDR3 is TGCAGCTTCATACAGGGGACCTACGAGCAGTACTTC. It specifies CSFIQGTYEQYF.

The rearrangement joins TRBV7-2 to TRBJ1-1; the match to TRBD1 covers 7 bases. The CDR3 has 17 amino acids. Germline CDR1 and CDR2: SGHTA and FQGNSA. The ends lost 0 bases at V and 4 bases at J; junction bases unmatched: 11. DNA of the CDR3: TGTGCCAGCAGCTTAGCGTCGGGAGGGGGCCAAAGCACTGAAGCTTTCTTT. This sequence encodes CASSLASGGGQSTEAFF.

This chain uses TRBV12-3 or TRBV12-4 with TRBJ2-7; TRBD1 might be the D (5 bases). This CDR3 has 14 residues. The V end was cut by 3 bases, the J end by 5 bases, with 14 bases between. CDR3 in DNA: TGTGCCAGCAGTTTTTGGCAGGGTCCCCACGAGCAGTACTTC. The encoded protein is CASSFWQGPHEQYF.

The V and J genes are TRBV9 and TRBJ2-6; D is unresolved. This CDR3 is built from 19 residues. The V gene's germline CDR1 is SGDLS and CDR2 YYNGEE. V was cut by 4 bases and J by 0 bases, with 20 bases left in between. The CDR3 loop is CASSSEFPGLNSGANVLTF. The CDR3 DNA follows: TGTGCCAGCAGCTCCGAATTCCCCGGCCTAAACTCTGGGGCCAACGTCCTGACTTTC.

The rearrangement uses TRBV7-9 and TRBJ2-5; D remains ambiguous. V was shortened by 5 bases and J by 5 bases, with 18 bases between the two germline ends. CDR3 length: 15 residues. Germline V gives CDR1 SEHNR, CDR2 FQNEAQ (reference sequence). CDR3 in DNA: TGTGCCAGCAGCCCTTCGAGTACCCAGCTCGAGACCCAGTACTTC. Protein product: CASSPSSTQLETQYF.